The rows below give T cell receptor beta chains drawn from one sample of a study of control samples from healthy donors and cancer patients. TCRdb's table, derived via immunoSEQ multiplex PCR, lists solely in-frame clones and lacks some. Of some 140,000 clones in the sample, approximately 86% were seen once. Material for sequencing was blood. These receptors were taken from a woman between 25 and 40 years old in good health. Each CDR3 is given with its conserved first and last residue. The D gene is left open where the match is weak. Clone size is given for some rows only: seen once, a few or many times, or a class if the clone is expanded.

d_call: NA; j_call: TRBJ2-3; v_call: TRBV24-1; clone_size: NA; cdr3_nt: TGTGCCACCAGTGCCAACGACAGGCCCCACACAGATACGCAGTATTTT; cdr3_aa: CATSANDRPHTDTQYF
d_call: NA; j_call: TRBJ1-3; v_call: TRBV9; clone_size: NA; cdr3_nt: TGTGCCAGCAGCTCGGGAACCTCTGGAAACACCATATATTTT; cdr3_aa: CASSSGTSGNTIYF
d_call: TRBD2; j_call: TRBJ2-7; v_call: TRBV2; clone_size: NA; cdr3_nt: TGTGCCAGCAGTGTACGGGACTACCGGAACGAGCAGTACTTC; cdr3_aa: CASSVRDYRNEQYF
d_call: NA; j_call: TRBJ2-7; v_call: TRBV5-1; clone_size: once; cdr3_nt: TGCGCCAGCAGCGCCAGGGGAGCAAGCGGGTACGAAACCTACGAGCAGTACTTC; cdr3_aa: CASSARGASGYETYEQYF
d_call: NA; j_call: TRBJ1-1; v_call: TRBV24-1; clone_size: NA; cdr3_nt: TGTGCCACCAGTGATTTGTCCGGGGCTGAAGCTTTCTTT; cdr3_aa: CATSDLSGAEAFF
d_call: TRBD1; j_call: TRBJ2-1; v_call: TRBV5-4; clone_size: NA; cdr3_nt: TGTGCCAGCAGGAGGACAGGGGCCCACAATGAGCAGTTCTTC; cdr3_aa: CASRRTGAHNEQFF
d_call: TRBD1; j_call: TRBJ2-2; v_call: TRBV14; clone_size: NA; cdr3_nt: TGTGCCAGCAGCCAAGTTGGCAGGGGGTACGACACCGGGGAGCTGTTTTTT; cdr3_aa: CASSQVGRGYDTGELFF
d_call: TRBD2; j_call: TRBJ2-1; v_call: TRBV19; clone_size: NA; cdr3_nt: TGTGCCAGTACCGAACTAGCGGGAGGTTACAATGAGCAGTTCTTC; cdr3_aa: CASTELAGGYNEQFF
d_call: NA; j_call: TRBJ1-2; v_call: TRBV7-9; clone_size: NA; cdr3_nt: TGTGCCAGCAGCATCACAGGGATCTATGGCTACACCTTC; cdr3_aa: CASSITGIYGYTF
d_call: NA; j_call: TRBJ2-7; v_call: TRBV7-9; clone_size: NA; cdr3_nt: TGTGCCAGCAGCTTAGCCCCCTACGAGCAGTACTTC; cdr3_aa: CASSLAPYEQYF
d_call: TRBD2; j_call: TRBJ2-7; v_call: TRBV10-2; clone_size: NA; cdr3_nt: TGCGCCAGCAGCCTCCTATTCCAGACTAGCGGGAGTACGAGGTACGAGCAGTACTTC; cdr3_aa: CASSLLFQTSGSTRYEQYF
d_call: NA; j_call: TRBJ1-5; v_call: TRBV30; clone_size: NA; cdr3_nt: TGTGCCTGGGAACTGGGGGCCGGTCAGCCCCAGCATTTT; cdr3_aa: CAWELGAGQPQHF
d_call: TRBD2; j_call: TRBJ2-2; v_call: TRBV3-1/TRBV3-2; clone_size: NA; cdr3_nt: TGTGCCAGCAGCCAAGTGGCGGCTAGCGGGAGGCCGAACACCGGGGAGCTGTTTTTT; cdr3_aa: CASSQVAASGRPNTGELFF
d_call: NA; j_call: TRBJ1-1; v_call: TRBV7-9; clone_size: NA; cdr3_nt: TGTGCCAGCAGCTTAGCGATTAGTAAGGCTGAAGCTTTCTTT; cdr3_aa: CASSLAISKAEAFF
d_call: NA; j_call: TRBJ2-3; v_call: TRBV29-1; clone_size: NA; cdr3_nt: TGCAGCGTTGGAAAGGGGGGCACAGATACGCAGTATTTT; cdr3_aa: CSVGKGGTDTQYF
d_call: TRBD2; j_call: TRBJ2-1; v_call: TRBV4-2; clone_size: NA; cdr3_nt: TGTGCCAGCAGCCTGATGACTAGCGGGGACTACAATGAGCAGTTCTTC; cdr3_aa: CASSLMTSGDYNEQFF
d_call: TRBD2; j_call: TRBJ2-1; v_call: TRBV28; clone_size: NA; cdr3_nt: TGTGCCAGCAGCCAGCCCGTTGGTGGGAGGGCCTCCTACAATGAGCAGTTCTTC; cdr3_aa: CASSQPVGGRASYNEQFF
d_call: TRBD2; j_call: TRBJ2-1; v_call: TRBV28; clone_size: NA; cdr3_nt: TGTGCCAGCACCCCGGGGGGGGAGCAGTTCTTC; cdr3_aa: CASTPGGEQFF
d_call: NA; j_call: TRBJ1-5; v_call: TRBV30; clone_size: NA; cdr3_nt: TGTGCCTGGAGTGGCGCTGTCAGCAATCAGCCCCAGCATTTT; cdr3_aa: CAWSGAVSNQPQHF
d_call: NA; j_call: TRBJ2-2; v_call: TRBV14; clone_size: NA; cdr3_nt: TGTGCCAGCAGCCAAGACGCCGGGGAGCTGTTTTTT; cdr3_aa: CASSQDAGELFF
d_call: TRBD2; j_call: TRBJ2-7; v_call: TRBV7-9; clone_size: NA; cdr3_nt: TGTGCCAGCAGCTCGACTAGCGGGCCCTCCTACGAGCAGTACTTC; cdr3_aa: CASSSTSGPSYEQYF
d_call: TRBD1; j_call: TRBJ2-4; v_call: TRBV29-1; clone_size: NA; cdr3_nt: TGCAGCGGGGGCGACAGGGTCGACAACATTCAGTACTTC; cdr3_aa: CSGGDRVDNIQYF
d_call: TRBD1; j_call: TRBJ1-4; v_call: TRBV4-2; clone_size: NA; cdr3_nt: TGTGCCAGCAGCCAAAGAGGACAGGGGATCGATGAAAAACTGTTTTTT; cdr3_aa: CASSQRGQGIDEKLFF
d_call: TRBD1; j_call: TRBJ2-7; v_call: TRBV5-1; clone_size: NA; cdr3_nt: TGCGCCAGCAGCTCCTCAGGGGGCGCGGGGGAGCAGTACTTC; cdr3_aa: CASSSSGGAGEQYF
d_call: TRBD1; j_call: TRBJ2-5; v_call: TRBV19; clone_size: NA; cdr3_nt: TGTGCCAAAGGGCAGGGGGCGGGGACCCAGTACTTC; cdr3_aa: CAKGQGAGTQYF
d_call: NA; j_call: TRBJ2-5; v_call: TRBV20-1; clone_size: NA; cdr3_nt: TGCAGTGCTAGTGGTAGACAAGAGACCCAGTACTTC; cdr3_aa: CSASGRQETQYF
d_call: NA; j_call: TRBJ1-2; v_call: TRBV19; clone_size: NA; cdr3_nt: TGTGCCAGTAGTTCCCGGGAGCTCGGGGGCTACACCTTC; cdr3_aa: CASSSRELGGYTF
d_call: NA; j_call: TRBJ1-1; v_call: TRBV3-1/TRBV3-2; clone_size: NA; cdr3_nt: TGTGCCAGCAGCCAAACAGAAACCCAAGCTTTCTTT; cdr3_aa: CASSQTETQAFF
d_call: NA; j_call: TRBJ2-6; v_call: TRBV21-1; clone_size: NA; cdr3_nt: TGTGCCAGCCGCGGGCTCCGGGGGACGGGGGCGAGCTCTGGGGCCAACGTCCTGACTTTC; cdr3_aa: CASRGLRGTGASSGANVLTF
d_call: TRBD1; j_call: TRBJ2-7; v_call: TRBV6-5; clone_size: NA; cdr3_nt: TGTGCCAGCAGTTACTCGACAGGGGAATACGAGCAGTACTTC; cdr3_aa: CASSYSTGEYEQYF
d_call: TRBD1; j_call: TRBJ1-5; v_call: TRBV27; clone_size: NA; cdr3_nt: TGTGCCAGCAGTTGGACAGGGGATCAGCCCCAGCATTTT; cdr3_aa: CASSWTGDQPQHF
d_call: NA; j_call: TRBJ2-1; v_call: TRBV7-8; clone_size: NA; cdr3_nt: TGTGCCAGCAGCTTAGGGCAGGGACGCTACAATGAGCAGTTCTTC; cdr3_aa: CASSLGQGRYNEQFF
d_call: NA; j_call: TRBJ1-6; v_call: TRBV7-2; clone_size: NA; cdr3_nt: TGTGCCAGCAGCTCCCAGGGCGGCAATTCACCCCTCCACTTT; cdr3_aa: CASSSQGGNSPLHF
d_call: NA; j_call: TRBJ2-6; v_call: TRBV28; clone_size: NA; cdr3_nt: TGTGCCAGCAGTCCCCGCAATGGGGCCAACGTCCTGACTTTC; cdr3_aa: CASSPRNGANVLTF
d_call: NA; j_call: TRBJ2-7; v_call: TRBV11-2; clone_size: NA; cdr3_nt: TGTGCCAGCAGCTCCGAATTTGGGGAATCCTACGAGCAGTACTTC; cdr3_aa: CASSSEFGESYEQYF
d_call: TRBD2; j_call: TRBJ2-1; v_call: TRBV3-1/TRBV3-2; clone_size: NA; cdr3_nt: TGTGCCAGCAGCCGACAACTAGCGGACTCCTACAATGAGCAGTTCTTC; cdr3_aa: CASSRQLADSYNEQFF
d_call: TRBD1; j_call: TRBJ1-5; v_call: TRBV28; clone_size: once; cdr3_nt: TGTGCCAGCAGTTCATTGACAGGGGGTGGCAATCAGCCCCAGCATTTT; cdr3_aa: CASSSLTGGGNQPQHF
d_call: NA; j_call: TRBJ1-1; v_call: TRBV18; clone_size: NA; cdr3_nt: TGTGCCAGCTCACCACCGACCGGAGGGGTGAACACTGAAGCTTTCTTT; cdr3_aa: CASSPPTGGVNTEAFF
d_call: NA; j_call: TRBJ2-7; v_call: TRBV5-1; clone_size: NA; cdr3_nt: TGCGCCAGCAGCTTGGCGTCCAATCCCCACGAGCAGTACTTC; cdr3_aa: CASSLASNPHEQYF
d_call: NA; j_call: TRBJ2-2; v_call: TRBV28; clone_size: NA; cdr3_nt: TGTGCCAGCAGGTTCAGGGTAGGGGAGCTGTTTTTT; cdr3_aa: CASRFRVGELFF
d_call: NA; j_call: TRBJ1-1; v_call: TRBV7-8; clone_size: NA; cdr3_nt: TGTGCCAGCAGCTTAGCGCGGGCAGGGATTGGGGTCTCTGAAGCTTTCTTT; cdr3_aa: CASSLARAGIGVSEAFF
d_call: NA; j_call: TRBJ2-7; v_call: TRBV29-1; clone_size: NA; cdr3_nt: TGCAGCGTTGAAGTCCGATTCTCCTACGAGCAGTACTTC; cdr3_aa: CSVEVRFSYEQYF
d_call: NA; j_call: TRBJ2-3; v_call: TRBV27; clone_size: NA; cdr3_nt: TGTGCCAGCAGTTTCCAGCTGGGATCATGGGATACGCAGTATTTT; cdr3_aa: CASSFQLGSWDTQYF
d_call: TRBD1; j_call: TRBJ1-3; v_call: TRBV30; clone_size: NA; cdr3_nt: TGTGCCTGGAGGACAGGGGTGAACACCATATATTTT; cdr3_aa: CAWRTGVNTIYF
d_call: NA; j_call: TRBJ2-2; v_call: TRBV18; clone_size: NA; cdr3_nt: TGTGCCAGCTCACCACGCAAGGCAGTCGATACCGGGGAGCTGTTTTTT; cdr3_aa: CASSPRKAVDTGELFF
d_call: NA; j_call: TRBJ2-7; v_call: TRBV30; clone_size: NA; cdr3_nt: TGTGCCTGGAGCGTAAGGATTGACGAGCAGTACTTC; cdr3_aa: CAWSVRIDEQYF
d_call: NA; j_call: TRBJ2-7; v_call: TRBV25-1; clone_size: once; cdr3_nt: TGTGCCAGCAGTGCCCGGAAGGGAGGGGGTTTCGACGAGCAGTACTTC; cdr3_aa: CASSARKGGGFDEQYF
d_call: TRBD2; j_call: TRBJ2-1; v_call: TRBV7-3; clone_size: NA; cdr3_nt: TGTGCCAGCAGCTTTAAGGGAGCGGGAAAGCAGTTCTTC; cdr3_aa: CASSFKGAGKQFF
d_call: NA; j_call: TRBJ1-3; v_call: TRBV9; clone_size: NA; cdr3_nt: TGTGCCAGCAGCCCTAGGGGGGGGACGGGCTCTGGAAACACCATATATTTT; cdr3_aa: CASSPRGGTGSGNTIYF
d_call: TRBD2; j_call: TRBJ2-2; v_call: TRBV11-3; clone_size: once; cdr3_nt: TGTGCCAGCAGCCCGAGCGGGGTGAACACCGGGGAGCTGTTTTTT; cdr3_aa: CASSPSGVNTGELFF
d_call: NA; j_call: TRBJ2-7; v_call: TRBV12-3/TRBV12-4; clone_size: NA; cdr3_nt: TGTGCCAGCAGTTTTAAGGGATCCTACGAGCAGTACTTC; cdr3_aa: CASSFKGSYEQYF
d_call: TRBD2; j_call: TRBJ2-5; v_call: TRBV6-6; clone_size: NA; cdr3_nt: TGTGCCAGCAGTCCCCGGTCCACGAGCGGGAGTTACCAAGAGACCCAGTACTTC; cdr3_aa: CASSPRSTSGSYQETQYF
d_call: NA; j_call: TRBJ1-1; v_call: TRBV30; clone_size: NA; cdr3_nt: TGTGCCTGGAGTGTAGCGGGGGACACTGAAGCTTTCTTT; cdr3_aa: CAWSVAGDTEAFF
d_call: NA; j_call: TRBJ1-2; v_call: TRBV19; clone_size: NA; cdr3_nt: TGTGCCAGTAGTGAAATAGGGGTGGGCTATGGCTACACCTTC; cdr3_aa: CASSEIGVGYGYTF
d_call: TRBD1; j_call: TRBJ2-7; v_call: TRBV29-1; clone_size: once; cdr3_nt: TGCAGCGTTGATGCCGGGACAGGGGATTACGAGCAGTACTTC; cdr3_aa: CSVDAGTGDYEQYF
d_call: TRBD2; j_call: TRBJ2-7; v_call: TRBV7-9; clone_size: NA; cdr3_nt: TGTGCCAGCAGCTTAAGCCGTCGAGCGGGAGTGAACGAGCAGTACTTC; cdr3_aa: CASSLSRRAGVNEQYF
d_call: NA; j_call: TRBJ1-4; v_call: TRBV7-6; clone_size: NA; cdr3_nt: TGTGCCAGCAGCTTACAGACAGGACGGGCTAATGAAAAACTGTTTTTT; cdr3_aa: CASSLQTGRANEKLFF
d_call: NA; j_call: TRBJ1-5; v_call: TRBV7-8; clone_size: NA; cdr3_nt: TGTGCCAGCAGCTTAGTCGACGGTTACAATCAGCCCCAGCATTTT; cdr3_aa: CASSLVDGYNQPQHF